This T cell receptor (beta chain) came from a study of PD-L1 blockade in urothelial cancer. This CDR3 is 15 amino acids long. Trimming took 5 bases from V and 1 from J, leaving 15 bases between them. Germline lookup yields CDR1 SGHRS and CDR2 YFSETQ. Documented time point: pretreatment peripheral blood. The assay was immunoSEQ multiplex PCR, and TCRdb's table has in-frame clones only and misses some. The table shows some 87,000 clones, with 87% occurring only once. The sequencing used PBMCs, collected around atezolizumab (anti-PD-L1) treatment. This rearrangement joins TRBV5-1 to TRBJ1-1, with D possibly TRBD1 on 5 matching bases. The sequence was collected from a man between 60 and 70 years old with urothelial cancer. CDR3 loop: CASRPQDLTNTEAFF. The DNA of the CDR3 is TGCGCCAGCAGACCACAGGATTTAACGAACACTGAAGCTTTCTTT.